What follows are 21 T cell receptor beta chains derived from one specimen sequenced in a study of vaccination effects on CD4 cells after COVID-19. The table came from immunoSEQ multiplex PCR; TCRdb's copy has only in-frame clones and leaves some out. The profile shows about 74,000 clones, roughly three quarters of them singletons. These receptors lack a known antigen. A 10-day culture period preceded the isolation of CD4+ T cells. Sequenced here: CD4+ T cells from PBMCs cultured without peptide, sampled before COVID-19 vaccination. All receptors come from a human donor who received a COVID-19 vaccine.

The chain recombines TRBV3-1 (or the pseudogene TRBV3-2) with TRBJ2-1, with TRBD2 matching 9 bases. Germline assignment: CDR1 LGHDT and CDR2 YNNKEL (reference sequence). The CDR3 totals 15 residues. The J segment lost 4 bases and the V segment lost 5 bases, leaving 6 bases of the junction unmatched. The CDR3 loop reads CASSWRLAAYNEQFF. The DNA of the CDR3 is TGTGCCAGCAGCTGGCGACTAGCGGCATACAATGAGCAGTTCTTC.

The J gene is TRBJ2-2, the V gene TRBV5-1; 7 bases line up with TRBD1. Per the germline V gene, CDR1 is SGHRS and CDR2 is YFSETQ. Germline trimming cut 0 bases from V and 8 bases from J; bases unmatched to any gene: 7. This CDR3 has 15 residues. The CDR3 bases are TGCGCCAGCAGCTTGGCCCTTACAGGGGAAGGGGAGCTGTTTTTT. Encoded protein: CASSLALTGEGELFF.

This clone has more than one count but fewer than ten. V usage is TRBV15 and J usage is TRBJ1-5; no clear D gene. Trimming stripped 3 bases from V and 2 bases from J, with 17 bases between. The CDR3 extends over 17 amino acids. Germline V gene lookup returns CDR1 LNHNV and CDR2 YYDKDF (reference sequence). The DNA of the CDR3 is TGTGCCACCAGCAGTGAGAGGACGGAAGGGCGCAATCAGCCCCAGCATTTT. This encodes CATSSERTEGRNQPQHF.

This clone was counted between two and nine times. The chain recombines TRBV5-1 with TRBJ2-2; 8 nucleotides line up with TRBD1. Looked up from germline, CDR1 is SGHRS and CDR2 is YFSETQ. Trimming cost V 4 bases and J 2 bases; bases outside gene matches: 4. The CDR3 is made up of 15 amino acids. CDR3 in DNA: TGCGCCAGCAGCCCGACAGGGGTCAACACCGGGGAGCTGTTTTTT. Amino acid sequence: CASSPTGVNTGELFF.

The J gene is TRBJ2-2, the V gene TRBV7-3; perhaps D is TRBD1 or TRBD2 (5 bases each). The CDR3 is made up of 14 amino acids. Trimming shortened V by 3 bases and J by 7 bases, and 12 bases separated the two germline ends. Germline CDR1 reads SGHTA; CDR2 reads FQGTGA. The CDR3 loop is CASSFGTGGGELFF. In nucleotides, the CDR3 is TGTGCCAGCAGCTTTGGAACAGGAGGCGGGGAGCTGTTTTTT. Complete variable domain (other parts from reference TRBV7-3 and TRBJ2-2): GAGVSQTPSNKVTEKGKYVELRCDPISGHTALYWYRQSLGQGPEFLIYFQGTGAADDSGLPNDRFFAVRPEGSVSTLKIQRTERGDSAVYLCASSFGTGGGELFFGEGSRLTVL.

V gene TRBV28 combines with J gene TRBJ1-2; D gene unclear. The germline CDR1 and CDR2 sequences are MDHEN and SYDVKM. Trimming took off 1 base at V and 4 bases at J, with 4 bases between the two ends. This CDR3 has 12 amino acids. CDR3 coding DNA: TGTGCCAGCAGTTTATTTCTCTATGGCTACACCTTC. This encodes CASSLFLYGYTF.

This clone was found a few times. The V gene is TRBV4-1, the J gene TRBJ2-4, with D unclear. Germline assignment: CDR1 MGHRA and CDR2 YSYEKL. The ends were cut back, 6 bases at V and 0 bases at J, with 9 bases in the middle. This CDR3 has 14 amino acids. The chain's CDR3 is CASRADLAKNIQYF. As DNA, the CDR3 is TGCGCCAGCAGGGCAGACCTAGCCAAAAACATTCAGTACTTC.

The chain combines TRBV18 with TRBJ1-2; the D is unclear. CDR3 length: 14 residues. The ends were cut back, 0 bases at V and 4 bases at J, with 9 bases in the middle. Germline-derived CDR1 and CDR2 are KGHSH and LQKENI. The CDR3 region has the DNA TGTGCCAGCTCACCACCGGAAAGGGTCTATGGCTACACCTTC. It codes for CASSPPERVYGYTF.

The CDR3 sequence: CASSPTGGGGLSYEQYV. The DNA of the CDR3 is TGTGCCAGCTCACCCACCGGGGGCGGGGGGCTCTCCTACGAGCAGTACGTC. V gene TRBV18 combines with J gene TRBJ2-7, with 8 nucleotides matching TRBD2. V was clipped by 3 bases and J by 0 bases; unmatched bases: 10. From germline, CDR1 is KGHSH and CDR2 LQKENI. The CDR3 totals 17 residues.

V usage is TRBV6-6 and J usage is TRBJ2-7; maybe TRBD1 (5 bases). The CDR3 totals 13 residues. The V gene's germline CDR1 is MNHNY and CDR2 SVGAGI (reference sequence). The V gene lost 8 bases and the J gene lost 7 bases, with 18 bases spanning the gap. Here the CDR3 DNA reads TGTGCCAGCTCACCGCCAGGGAAGGGGGAGCAGTACGTC. It codes for CASSPPGKGEQYV.

V and J are TRBV7-7 and TRBJ2-1; D may correspond to TRBD1 or TRBD2 (5 bases each). Per the germline V gene, CDR1 is SSHAT and CDR2 is FNYEAQ (reference sequence). This CDR3 comprises 15 residues. V was cut by 5 bases and J by 6 bases, with 17 bases left in between. CDR3 nucleotide sequence: TGTGCCAGCAGCCGAGGGCTCCGGACACCCAATGAGCAGTTCTTC. Protein sequence: CASSRGLRTPNEQFF.

This sequence joins TRBV5-6 and TRBJ1-6; the match to TRBD1 covers 7 bases. V was pared by 4 bases and J by 1 base, with 5 bases of the junction left unmatched. The CDR3 totals 16 residues. Germline values: CDR1 SGHDT, CDR2 YYEEEE. The CDR3 nucleotides read TGTGCCAGCAGCGTACAGGGGAAGTCCTATAATTCACCCCTCCACTTT. Protein product: CASSVQGKSYNSPLHF. The entire variable domain, with the rest obtained from reference TRBV5-6 and TRBJ1-6, is as follows: DAGVTQSPTHLIKTRGQQVTLRCSPKSGHDTVSWYQQALGQGPQFIFQYYEEEERQRGNFPDRFSGHQFPNYSSELNVNALLLGDSALYLCASSVQGKSYNSPLHFGNGTRLTVT.

The chain links TRBV7-2 to TRBJ1-1, with D unclear. There are 14 residues in the CDR3. Trimming removed 3 bases from V and 5 bases from J, with 13 bases in between. Germline V gene sequence: CDR1 SGHTA, CDR2 FQGNSA. The CDR3, as DNA: TGTGCCAGCAGCTTCAATCGAAGGGAGACTGAAGCTTTCTTT. It translates to CASSFNRRETEAFF. Combining the CDR3 with reference TRBV7-2 and TRBJ1-1 gives the whole variable domain GAGVSQSPSNKVTEKGKDVELRCDPISGHTALYWYRQSLGQGLEFLIYFQGNSAPDKSGLPSDRFSAERTGGSVSTLTIQRTQQEDSAVYLCASSFNRRETEAFFGQGTRLTVV.

The chain is built from TRBV6-1 and TRBJ1-6; possible D gene TRBD1, 5 bases. The length of the CDR3 is 15 residues. With 3 bases removed from V and 6 bases from J, the gap between germline ends came to 12 bases. Germline V gives CDR1 MNHNS, CDR2 SASEGT. The CDR3 DNA reads TGTGCCAGCAGTGAGGGGCAGCCGGGTAATTCACCCCTCCACTTT. The encoded protein is CASSEGQPGNSPLHF.

This chain joins TRBV5-4 and TRBJ1-1; 10 nucleotides match TRBD1. Unmatched junction bases numbered 4, after V lost 0 bases and J lost 5 bases. Germline assignment: CDR1 SGHNT and CDR2 YYREEE (reference sequence). This CDR3 spans 15 amino acids. The CDR3 DNA follows: TGTGCCAGCAGCTTGGCCGGACAGGGGGGGACTGAAGCTTTCTTT. It translates to CASSLAGQGGTEAFF.

V gene TRBV5-1 combines with J gene TRBJ2-7; tentative D call: TRBD1 (7 bases). CDR1 and CDR2 (germline): SGHRS, YFSETQ. The CDR3 has 14 amino acids. Trimming took 4 bases from V and 4 from J, leaving 15 bases between them. The CDR3 loop reads CASSPGAGGYEQYV. CDR3 coding DNA: TGCGCCAGCAGCCCAGGTGCAGGGGGGTACGAGCAGTACGTC.

CDR3 DNA sequence: TGTGCCAGCAGTTGGGGACAGGGGGTCGGGGAGCTGTTTTTT. This codes for CASSWGQGVGELFF. The rearrangement uses TRBV6-2 or TRBV6-3 and TRBJ2-2; 11 positions match TRBD1. The CDR3 runs to 14 residues. Germline assignment: CDR1 MNHEY and CDR2 SVGEGT. V was clipped by 4 bases and J by 7 bases; unmatched bases: 2.

The chain links TRBV5-5 to TRBJ2-3, with unresolved D. Germline V lookup: CDR1 SGHKS, CDR2 YYEKEE (reference sequence). Trimming removed 3 bases from V and 3 bases from J, with 5 bases in between. CDR3 length equals 12 residues. This CDR3 reads CASSYKTDTQYF. CDR3 nucleotides: TGTGCCAGCAGCTATAAAACAGATACGCAGTATTTT.

In its sample, this clone was seen once. The chain couples TRBV24-1 to TRBJ2-3; D remains ambiguous. Looked up from germline, CDR1 is KGHDR and CDR2 is SFDVKD. This CDR3 contains 14 residues. Trimming shortened V by 4 bases and J by 0 bases, and 7 bases separated the two germline ends. CDR3 nucleotide sequence: TGTGCCACCAGTGAAAAGATTAGCACAGATACGCAGTATTTT. It translates to CATSEKISTDTQYF.

Comments on this clone: Other DNA sequences from this sample encode an identical CDR3 as well. The gene calls are TRBV2 and TRBJ2-1; the D is unclear. The CDR3 runs to 13 residues. V was shortened by 7 bases and J by 7 bases, with 14 bases between the two germline ends. Per germline, CDR1 SNHLY and CDR2 FYNNEI. CDR3 nucleotide sequence: TGTGCCAGCACCTTCCAATTGGAGAATGAGCAGTTCTTC. It is translated as CASTFQLENEQFF.

This rearrangement joins TRBV7-6 to TRBJ1-1; D ambiguous. The CDR3 covers 14 residues. The V and J ends lost 2 bases and 6 bases respectively, with 13 bases between them. CDR1 is SGHVS, CDR2 FNYEAQ, per germline. The CDR3 here is CASSLYDGVAEAFF. CDR3 in DNA: TGTGCCAGCAGCTTATATGACGGGGTAGCTGAAGCTTTCTTT.